Presented here are 23 T cell receptor beta chains from one specimen sequenced in a study of blood T cell repertoires in COVID-19. TCRdb's table, derived via immunoSEQ multiplex PCR, lists solely in-frame clones and lacks some. The table includes about 270,000 clones, approximately 90% detected once. The material sequenced was PBMCs or T cells enriched from blood (not recorded which). Receptor source: a woman in her 30s with acute COVID-19.

This chain's CDR3 is CASSGQGMGKLFF. CDR3 bases: TGTGCCAGCAGCGGACAGGGCATGGGAAAACTGTTTTTT. The chain uses TRBV7-9 and TRBJ1-4; TRBD1 aligns across 8 bases. This CDR3 comprises 13 residues. Germline assignment: CDR1 SEHNR and CDR2 FQNEAQ (reference sequence). V shed 5 bases and J 10 bases; nucleotides not matched to a gene: 6.

This chain joins TRBV30 and TRBJ2-1, with TRBD2 matching over 11 bases. The trim removed 2 bases at V and 7 bases at J, leaving 10 bases unmatched. This CDR3 is 16 amino acids long. From germline, CDR1 is GTSNPN and CDR2 SVGIG (reference sequence). The CDR3 bases are TGTGCCTGGAGTCTTCCTAGCGGGAGGCCGGGAAATGAGCAGTTCTTC. Its translation: CAWSLPSGRPGNEQFF.

The rearrangement links TRBV1 to TRBJ1-2; the D call in the table, TRBD1, was not verified against the DNA. TRBV1 is given as a pseudogene. The CDR3 contains 15 residues. The CDR3 coding sequence is TGCACCAGCAGCCCTCCGGGACAGGGGGGATATGGCTACACCTTC. It encodes CTSSPPGQGGYGYTF.

The rearrangement joins TRBV6-5 to TRBJ2-2, with D perhaps matching TRBD2 (5 bases). The length of the CDR3 is 15 residues. The germline V gene encodes CDR1 MNHEY and CDR2 SVGAGI. The V gene lost 3 bases and the J gene lost 2 bases, with 10 bases spanning the gap. CDR3 nucleotide sequence: TGTGCCAGCAGTTATCGGGAAGCCAACACCGGGGAGCTGTTTTTT. This encodes CASSYREANTGELFF.

V is TRBV18 and J is TRBJ2-3; 7 bases agree with TRBD1. The length of the CDR3 is 13 residues. V lost 3 bases and J lost 10; bases outside the gene matches: 7. Germline loops: CDR1 KGHSH, CDR2 LQKENI. For the CDR3, the DNA is TGTGCCAGCTCACCGCCGTCCGGGACAGCGCAGTATTTT. It encodes CASSPPSGTAQYF.

The genes are TRBV6-5 and TRBJ1-5; possibly TRBD1 for D (5 bases). Germline values: CDR1 MNHEY, CDR2 SVGAGI. With 0 bases removed from V and 8 bases from J, the gap between germline ends came to 14 bases. The CDR3 has 15 residues. Here the CDR3 DNA reads TGTGCCAGCAGTTACTCGATGGGGCCCACGGAGCCCCAGCATTTT. Translating gives CASSYSMGPTEPQHF.

The J gene is TRBJ1-2, the V gene TRBV3-1 (or the pseudogene TRBV3-2); D possibly corresponds to TRBD1 (6 bases). Germline V gene lookup returns CDR1 LGHDT and CDR2 YNNKEL (reference sequence). The V end lost 3 bases, the J end lost 5 bases, and 19 bases lay between the germline ends. The CDR3 is 16 amino acids. CDR3 DNA: TGTGCCAGCAGCCAGGTAAATCCCTACAGGGAGTATGGCTACACCTTC. As protein: CASSQVNPYREYGYTF.

This clone was seen once. The same CDR3 also results from other DNA sequences found in this sample. V is TRBV18 and J is TRBJ2-1; 11 positions match TRBD2. With V trimmed by 6 bases and J by 6 bases, 7 bases remained unmatched. Germline lookup yields CDR1 KGHSH and CDR2 LQKENI. CDR3 length: 15 amino acids. The CDR3 region is CASSPLAGGSNEQFF. The CDR3 DNA is TGTGCCAGCTCCCCCCTAGCGGGAGGTTCCAATGAGCAGTTCTTC.

This sequence joins TRBV7-9 and TRBJ1-2; maybe TRBD1 (5 bases). The CDR3 is 13 amino acids. Trimming took 1 base from V and 6 from J, leaving 9 bases between them. In germline, CDR1 is SEHNR, CDR2 FQNEAQ (reference sequence). The CDR3 sequence is CASSLVQGNGYTF. The CDR3 DNA is TGTGCCAGCAGCTTAGTTCAGGGCAATGGCTACACCTTC.

The V and J genes are TRBV7-6 and TRBJ1-1; no firm D call. Germline lookup yields CDR1 SGHVS and CDR2 FNYEAQ. V dropped 0 bases and J dropped 2 bases, with 13 bases sitting between them. The CDR3 covers 16 residues. The CDR3 sequence is CASSLAGSFFNTEAFF. The CDR3 coding sequence is TGTGCCAGCAGCTTAGCGGGCAGCTTCTTCAACACTGAAGCTTTCTTT.

This chain joins TRBV14 and TRBJ2-7, with D possibly being TRBD1 (5 bases). The germline V gene encodes CDR1 SGHDN and CDR2 FVKESK. V was cut by 6 bases and J by 1 base, with 13 bases left in between. CDR3 length equals 14 residues. Here the CDR3 reads CASSLGLGSYEQYF. In DNA, the CDR3 is TGTGCCAGCAGTTTGGGGCTAGGGTCCTACGAGCAGTACTTC.

The chain uses TRBV5-3 and TRBJ2-3, with D possibly matching TRBD2 (6 bases). TRBV5-3 is labeled an ORF, and its function is uncertain. Trimming removed 3 bases at V and 4 bases at J, with 12 bases between. This CDR3 spans 14 amino acids. CDR3 protein: CARSSWGESDTQYF. The CDR3 nucleotides are TGTGCCAGAAGCTCATGGGGGGAGTCAGATACGCAGTATTTT.

CDR3 protein: CAISAGVDPNQPQHF. The CDR3 DNA is TGTGCCATCAGTGCAGGGGTAGACCCCAATCAGCCCCAGCATTTT. V is TRBV10-3 and J is TRBJ1-5, with D tentatively TRBD1 (6 bases). The CDR3 length is 15 residues. V lost 4 bases and J lost 3, with 13 bases in between. Germline CDR1 reads ENHRY; CDR2 reads SYGVKD.

The gene calls are TRBV27 and TRBJ2-3, with 8 positions matching TRBD2. Germline-derived CDR1 and CDR2 are MNHEY and SMNVEV (reference sequence). V gave up 8 bases and J gave up 0 bases; unmatched junction bases: 13. The CDR3 loop spans 17 amino acids. The CDR3 nucleotides read TGTGCCAGCGAAAATCGGGGCGGGAGGCCTAGCACAGATACGCAGTATTTT. It encodes CASENRGGRPSTDTQYF.

The chain has TRBV7-7 and TRBJ1-5, with 8 positions matching TRBD1. The CDR3 spans 19 residues. After removal of 1 base from V and 0 bases from J, the junction contained 11 bases not matched to a gene. Looked up from germline, CDR1 is SSHAT and CDR2 is FNYEAQ (reference sequence). The CDR3 coding sequence is TGTGCCAGCAGCTTAGAGAGTTTTAGGGGACAGGATAGCAATCAGCCCCAGCATTTT. The encoded protein is CASSLESFRGQDSNQPQHF.

The chain employs TRBV19 and TRBJ1-3; 7 bases are shared with TRBD1. J gave up 2 bases and V 7 bases, and 2 bases lay outside the gene matches. The CDR3 has 13 amino acids. Looked up from germline, CDR1 is LNHDA and CDR2 is SQIVND (reference sequence). The CDR3 here is CASIDRAGNTIYF. The CDR3 DNA reads TGTGCCAGTATTGACAGGGCTGGAAACACCATATATTTT.

The gene calls are TRBV11-2 and TRBJ2-7, with D possibly being TRBD2 (7 bases). V was clipped by 6 bases and J by 5 bases, with 23 bases between them. The CDR3 contains 16 residues. From germline, CDR1 is SGHAT and CDR2 FQNNGV. Written as DNA, the CDR3 is TGTGCCAGCAGTAACATGGGGGGGGCCGGGAACGACGAGCAGTACTTC. Translating it yields CASSNMGGAGNDEQYF.

The chain recombines TRBV2 with TRBJ1-5; D unclear. Trimming left V 2 bases short and J 2 bases short, with 10 bases between. The CDR3 has 15 amino acids. Germline-derived CDR1 and CDR2 are SNHLY and FYNNEI. CDR3 protein: CASSEHGIGNQPQHF. The CDR3 DNA reads TGTGCCAGCAGTGAACACGGGATTGGCAATCAGCCCCAGCATTTT.

The chain joins TRBV5-4 to TRBJ1-2; TRBD1 is a possible D gene (6 bases). CDR1 is SGHNT, CDR2 YYREEE, per germline (reference sequence). V lost 0 bases and J lost 0, with 15 bases in between. This CDR3 contains 17 residues. CDR3 sequence: CASSLGGGTSTNYGYTF. DNA of the CDR3: TGTGCCAGCAGCTTGGGAGGGGGAACCTCTACTAACTATGGCTACACCTTC. The full variable domain, with the rest looked up from reference TRBV5-4 and TRBJ1-2, is ETGVTQSPTHLIKTRGQQVTLRCSSQSGHNTVSWYQQALGQGPQFIFQYYREEENGRGNFPPRFSGLQFPNYSSELNVNALELDDSALYLCASSLGGGTSTNYGYTFGSGTRLTVV.

The rearrangement uses TRBV28 and TRBJ1-5; 7 bases match TRBD1. CDR3 length: 14 residues. Germline V lookup: CDR1 MDHEN, CDR2 SYDVKM. V was clipped by 6 bases and J by 6 bases; unmatched bases: 8. The CDR3 coding sequence is TGTGCCAGCAGGCCCACAGGGGTAAGTCAGCCCCAGCATTTT. Protein sequence: CASRPTGVSQPQHF.

Only one count was recorded for this clone. This chain links TRBV28 with TRBJ2-1, with 13 positions matching TRBD2. Germline trimming cut 1 base from V and 9 bases from J; bases unmatched to any gene: 3. This CDR3 spans 15 amino acids. The germline V gene encodes CDR1 MDHEN and CDR2 SYDVKM. CDR3 protein: CASSLLLAGGGEQFF. The DNA for the CDR3 is TGTGCCAGCAGTTTATTACTAGCGGGAGGGGGTGAGCAGTTCTTC.

This chain connects TRBV28 to TRBJ2-1; maybe TRBD1 (5 bases). There are 15 residues in the CDR3. Germline V CDR1 and CDR2: MDHEN, SYDVKM. The ends were cut back, 4 bases at V and 6 bases at J, with 16 bases in the middle. CDR3 coding DNA: TGTGCCAGCAGTTGGGCTAGGGGTGGTCTCAATGAGCAGTTCTTC. Translating it yields CASSWARGGLNEQFF. The whole variable domain, filled in from reference TRBV28 and TRBJ2-1, reads DVKVTQSSRYLVKRTGEKVFLECVQDMDHENMFWYRQDPGLGLRLIYFSYDVKMKEKGDIPEGYSVSREKKERFSLILESASTNQTSMYLCASSWARGGLNEQFFGPGTRLTVL.

CDR3: CASSPGHHYGYTF. The CDR3 bases are TGTGCCAGCAGTCCAGGACACCACTATGGCTACACCTTC. The chain carries TRBV27 and TRBJ1-2; D is possibly TRBD1 (5 bases). Trimming removed 5 bases from V and 3 bases from J, with 10 bases in between. The CDR3 is made up of 13 amino acids. CDR1 MNHEY and CDR2 SMNVEV come from the germline V gene (reference sequence).